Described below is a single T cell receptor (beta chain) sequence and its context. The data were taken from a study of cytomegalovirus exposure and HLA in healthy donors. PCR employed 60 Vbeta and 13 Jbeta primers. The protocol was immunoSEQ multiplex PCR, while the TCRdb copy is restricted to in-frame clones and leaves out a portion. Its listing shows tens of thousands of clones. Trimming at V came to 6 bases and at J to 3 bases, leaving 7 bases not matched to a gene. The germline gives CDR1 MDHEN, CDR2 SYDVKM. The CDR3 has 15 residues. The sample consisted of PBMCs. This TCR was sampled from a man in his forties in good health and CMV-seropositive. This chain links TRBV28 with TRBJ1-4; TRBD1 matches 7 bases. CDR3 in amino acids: CASSRGTAPNEKLFF. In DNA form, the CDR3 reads TGTGCCAGCAGCCGAGGGACAGCCCCTAATGAAAAACTGTTTTTT. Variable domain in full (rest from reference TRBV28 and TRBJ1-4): DVKVTQSSRYLVKRTGEKVFLECVQDMDHENMFWYRQDPGLGLRLIYFSYDVKMKEKGDIPEGYSVSREKKERFSLILESASTNQTSMYLCASSRGTAPNEKLFFGSGTQLSVL.